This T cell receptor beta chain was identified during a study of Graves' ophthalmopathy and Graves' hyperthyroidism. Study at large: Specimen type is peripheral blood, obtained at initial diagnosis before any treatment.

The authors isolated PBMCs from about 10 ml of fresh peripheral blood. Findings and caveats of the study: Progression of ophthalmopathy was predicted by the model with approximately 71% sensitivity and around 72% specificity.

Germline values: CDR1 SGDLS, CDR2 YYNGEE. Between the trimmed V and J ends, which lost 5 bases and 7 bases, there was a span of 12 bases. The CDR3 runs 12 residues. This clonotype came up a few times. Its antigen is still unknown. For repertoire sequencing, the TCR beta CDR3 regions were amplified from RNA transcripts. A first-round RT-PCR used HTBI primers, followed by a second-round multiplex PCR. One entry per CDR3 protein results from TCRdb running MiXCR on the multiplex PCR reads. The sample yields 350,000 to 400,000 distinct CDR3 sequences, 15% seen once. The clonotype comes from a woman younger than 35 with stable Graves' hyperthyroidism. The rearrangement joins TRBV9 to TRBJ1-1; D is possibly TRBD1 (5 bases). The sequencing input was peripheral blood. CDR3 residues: CASRAGSGEAFF. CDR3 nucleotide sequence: TGTGCCAGCAGGGCAGGGTCGGGTGAAGCTTTCTTT.